This entry features one T cell receptor (beta chain) sequence. Using immunoSEQ multiplex PCR, the repertoire was profiled, and TCRdb retains in-frame clones only, with some absent. This table holds roughly 80,000 clones, around nine tenths found once. The sample belongs to a study of blood T cell repertoires in COVID-19. Study overall: Collection of acute and convalescent COVID-19 samples took place in the United States, Italy and Spain.

The germline V gene has CDR1 MNHEY and CDR2 SVGAGI. CDR3 size: 14 residues. The ends were cut back, 4 bases at V and 6 bases at J, with 13 bases in the middle. The chain recombines TRBV6-5 with TRBJ1-3, with unresolved D. Sequencing used peripheral blood. The receptor was isolated from a man in his 60s with acute or convalescent COVID-19. This CDR3 is CASSSGIPLNTIYF. For the CDR3, the DNA is TGTGCCAGCAGTTCCGGGATCCCCCTAAACACCATATATTTT.